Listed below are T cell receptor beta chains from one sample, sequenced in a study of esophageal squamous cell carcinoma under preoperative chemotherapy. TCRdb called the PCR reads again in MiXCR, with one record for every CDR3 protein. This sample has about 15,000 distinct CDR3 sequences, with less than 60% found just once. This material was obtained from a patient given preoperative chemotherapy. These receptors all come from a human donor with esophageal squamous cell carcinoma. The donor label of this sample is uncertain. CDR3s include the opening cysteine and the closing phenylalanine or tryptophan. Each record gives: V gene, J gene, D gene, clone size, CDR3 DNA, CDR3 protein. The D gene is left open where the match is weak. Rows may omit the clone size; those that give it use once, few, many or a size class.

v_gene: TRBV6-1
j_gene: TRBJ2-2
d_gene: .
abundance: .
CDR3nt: TGTGCCAGCAATAGGTTGGGCTGGGGGGAGCTGTTTTTT
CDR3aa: CASNRLGWGELFF

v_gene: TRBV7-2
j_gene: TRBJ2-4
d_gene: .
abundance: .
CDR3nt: TGCGCCAGCGGCTTTGGAGCCACAGACACGCAGTACTTC
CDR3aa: CASGFGATDTQYF

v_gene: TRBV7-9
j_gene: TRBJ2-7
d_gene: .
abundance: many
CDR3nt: TGTGCCAGCAGCCCATTATACGAGCAGTACTTC
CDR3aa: CASSPLYEQYF

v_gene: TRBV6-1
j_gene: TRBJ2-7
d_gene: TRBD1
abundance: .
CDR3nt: TGTGCCAGCAGTGAAGCGACAGGGGGCTCCTACGAGCAGTACTTC
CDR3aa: CASSEATGGSYEQYF

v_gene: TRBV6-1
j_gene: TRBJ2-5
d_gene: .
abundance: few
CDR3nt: TGTGCCAGCAGCCGCCCCCAAGGGACCCAGTACTTC
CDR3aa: CASSRPQGTQYF

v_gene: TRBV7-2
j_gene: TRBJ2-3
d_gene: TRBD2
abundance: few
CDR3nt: TGTGCCAGCAGCCAATACGGGACTAGCGGGGTCCCTAGCACAGATACGCAGTATTTT
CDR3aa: CASSQYGTSGVPSTDTQYF

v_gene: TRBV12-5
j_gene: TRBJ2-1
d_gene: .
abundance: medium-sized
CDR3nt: TGTGCTAGTGGTCTCCTAGGGGGGGATGAGCAGTTCTTC
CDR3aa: CASGLLGGDEQFF

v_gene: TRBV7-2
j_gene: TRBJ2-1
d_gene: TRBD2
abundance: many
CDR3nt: TGTGCCAGCAGCTCGTCTAGCGGTTCCTACAATGAGCAGTTCTTC
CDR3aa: CASSSSSGSYNEQFF

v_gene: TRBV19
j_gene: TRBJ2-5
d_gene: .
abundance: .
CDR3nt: TGTGCCAGTAGTCCCCAGGGACTCGACCTAGAGACCCAGTACTTC
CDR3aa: CASSPQGLDLETQYF

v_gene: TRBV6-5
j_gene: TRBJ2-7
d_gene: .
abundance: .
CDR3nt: TGTGCCAGCAGTTACTCGAGGGCGGAGGTCACGTACGAGCAGTACTTC
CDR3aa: CASSYSRAEVTYEQYF

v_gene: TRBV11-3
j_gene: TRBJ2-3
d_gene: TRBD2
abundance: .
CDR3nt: TGTGCCAGCAGCCCTAGCGGGAGGCTGACAGATACGCAGTATTTT
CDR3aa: CASSPSGRLTDTQYF

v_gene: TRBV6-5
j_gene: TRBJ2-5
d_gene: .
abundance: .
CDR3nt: TGTGCCAGCAGTTCCTCGAGCTGCGGTCCGGGGCCAACGACCTGGTACTTC
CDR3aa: CASSSSSCGPGPTTWYF

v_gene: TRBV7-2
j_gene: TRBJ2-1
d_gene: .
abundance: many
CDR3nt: TGTGCCAGCAGCTACACGGACTGGAAGACCCAGTTCTTC
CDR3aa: CASSYTDWKTQFF

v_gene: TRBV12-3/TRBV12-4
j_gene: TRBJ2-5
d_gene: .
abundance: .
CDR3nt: TGTGCCAGCATGCAGGGGGAGACCCAGTACTTC
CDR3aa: CASMQGETQYF

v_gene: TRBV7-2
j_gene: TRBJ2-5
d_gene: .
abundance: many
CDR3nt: TGTGCCAGCAGCTTTAACGGGGGCTTTGAGCAGTACTTC
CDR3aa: CASSFNGGFEQYF

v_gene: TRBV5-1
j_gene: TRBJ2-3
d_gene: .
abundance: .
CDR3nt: TGCGCCAGCATCCCTCCTAGCGCAGATACGCAGTATTTT
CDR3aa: CASIPPSADTQYF

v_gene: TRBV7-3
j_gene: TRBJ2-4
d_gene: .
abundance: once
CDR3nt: TGTGCCTGGGGCCCGGGCAACACAGATACTCAGTACTTC
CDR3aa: CAWGPGNTDTQYF

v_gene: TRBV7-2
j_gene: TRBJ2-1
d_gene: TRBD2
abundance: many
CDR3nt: TGTGCCAGCAGCTTACCAACTTTCGGGGGGAGGAACAATGAGCAGTTCTTC
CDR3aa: CASSLPTFGGRNNEQFF

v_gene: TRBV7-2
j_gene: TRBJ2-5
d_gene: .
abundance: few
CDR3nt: TGTGCCAGCAGCCCGGACAGCGGTGCGTCAGAGACCCAGTACTTC
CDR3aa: CASSPDSGASETQYF

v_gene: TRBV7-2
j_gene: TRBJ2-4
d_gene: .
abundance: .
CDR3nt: TGTGCCAGCAGCCCGAGACTAGGCAATGAGCAGTACTTC
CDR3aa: CASSPRLGNEQYF

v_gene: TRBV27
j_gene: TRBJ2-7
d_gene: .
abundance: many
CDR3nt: TGTGCCAGCAGTCCCTCGCAACAGGGTCGGGCCTACGAGCAGTACTTC
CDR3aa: CASSPSQQGRAYEQYF

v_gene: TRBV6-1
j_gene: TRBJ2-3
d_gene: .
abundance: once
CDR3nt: TGTGCCAGCAAGGAAGGTCCAACCGGGGAGCAGTATTTT
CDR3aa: CASKEGPTGEQYF

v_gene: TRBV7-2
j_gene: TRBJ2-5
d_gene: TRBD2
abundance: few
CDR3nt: TGTGCCAGCAGACGGACTAGCGGAGCTCAAGAGACCCAGTACTTC
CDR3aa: CASRRTSGAQETQYF

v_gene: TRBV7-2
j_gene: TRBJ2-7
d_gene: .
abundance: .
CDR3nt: TGTGCCAGCAGCAATGGGGGTACCTCCTACGAGCAGTACTTC
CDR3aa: CASSNGGTSYEQYF

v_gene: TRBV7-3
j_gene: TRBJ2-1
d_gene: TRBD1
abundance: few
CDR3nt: TGTGCCAGCAGCTCGACAGGGGAGGATGAGCAGTTCTTC
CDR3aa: CASSSTGEDEQFF

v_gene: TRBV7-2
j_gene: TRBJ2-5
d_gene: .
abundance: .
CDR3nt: TGTGCCAGCAGCTCGGGGCGGCTAGCAGGAGCCAGGGAGACCCAGTACTTC
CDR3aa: CASSSGRLAGARETQYF

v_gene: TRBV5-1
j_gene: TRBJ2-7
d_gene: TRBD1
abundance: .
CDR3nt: TGCGCCAGCAGCTTGGGGGAGTTAGGGTCGGGACAGGTAAACTACGAGCAGTACTTC
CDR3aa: CASSLGELGSGQVNYEQYF

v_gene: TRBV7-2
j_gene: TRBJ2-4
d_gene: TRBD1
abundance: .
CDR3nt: TGTGCCAGCAGCTTGGGGCCGGGACAGAACCAAAACACCCAGTACTTC
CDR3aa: CASSLGPGQNQNTQYF

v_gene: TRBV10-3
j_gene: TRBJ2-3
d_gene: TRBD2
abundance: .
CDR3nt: TGTGCCATCAGTTGGACTAGCGGGGGGCAGGATACGCAGTATTTT
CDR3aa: CAISWTSGGQDTQYF

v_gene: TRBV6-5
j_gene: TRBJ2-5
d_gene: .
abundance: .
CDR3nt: TGTGCCAGCAGTTACTCGAGAGGCGGGGCGGGGCAAGAGGCCCAGAATTTC
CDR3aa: CASSYSRGGAGQEAQNF

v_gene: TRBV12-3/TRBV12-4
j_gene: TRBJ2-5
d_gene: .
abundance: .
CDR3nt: TGTGCCAGCAGTTCGTCAGGGCGGTCCGAGACCCAGTCCTTC
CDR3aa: CASSSSGRSETQSF

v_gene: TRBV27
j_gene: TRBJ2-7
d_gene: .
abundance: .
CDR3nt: TGTGCCAGCAGTTTAAAGGGGGGGGCCTACGAGCAGTACTTC
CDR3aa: CASSLKGGAYEQYF

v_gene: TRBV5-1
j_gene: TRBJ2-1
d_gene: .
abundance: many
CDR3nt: TGCGCCAGCAGCTCCGGTGACGCCAACAATGAGCAGTTCTTC
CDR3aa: CASSSGDANNEQFF

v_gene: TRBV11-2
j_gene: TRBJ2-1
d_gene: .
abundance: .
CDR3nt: TGTGCCAGCAGCTTTGAGGCCGGCAATGAGCAGTTCTTC
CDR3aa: CASSFEAGNEQFF

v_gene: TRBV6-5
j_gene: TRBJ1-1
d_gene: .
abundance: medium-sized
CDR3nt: TGTGCCAGCAGTTATGAGAAGAACACTGAAGCTTTCTTT
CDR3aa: CASSYEKNTEAFF

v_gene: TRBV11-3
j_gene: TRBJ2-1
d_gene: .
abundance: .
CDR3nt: TGTGCCAGCAGCCCAGACCCCAGACTGCGCCCGTTCTTC
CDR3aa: CASSPDPRLRPFF

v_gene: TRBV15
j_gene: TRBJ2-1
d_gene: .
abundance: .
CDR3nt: TGTGCCACCAGCAGAGATAAGGTGGCGGGAGAGCAGTTCTTC
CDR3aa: CATSRDKVAGEQFF

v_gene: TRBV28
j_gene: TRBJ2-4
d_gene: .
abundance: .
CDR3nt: TGTGCCAGCAGTTTGGGGGGAGTGGCCAAAAACATTCAGTACTTC
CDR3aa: CASSLGGVAKNIQYF

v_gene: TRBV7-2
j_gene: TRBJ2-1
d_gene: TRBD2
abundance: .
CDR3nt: TGTGCCAGCAGGGAGGATAGCGGGGCCAATGAGCAGTTCTTC
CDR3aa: CASREDSGANEQFF

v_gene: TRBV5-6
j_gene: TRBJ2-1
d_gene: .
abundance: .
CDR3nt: TGTGCCAGCAGCTGGACGAGGGTTGGGTCCTATGAGCAGTTCTTC
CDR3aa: CASSWTRVGSYEQFF

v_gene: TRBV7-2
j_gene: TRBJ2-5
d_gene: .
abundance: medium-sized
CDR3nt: TGTGCCAGCAGTATTAAAGAGACCCAGTACTTC
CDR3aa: CASSIKETQYF

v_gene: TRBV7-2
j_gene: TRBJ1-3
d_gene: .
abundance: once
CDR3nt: TGTGCCAGCAGCTTATCGGCGGGAGACACCATATATTTT
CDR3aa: CASSLSAGDTIYF

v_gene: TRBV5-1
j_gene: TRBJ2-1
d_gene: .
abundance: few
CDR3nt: TGCGCCAGCAGCCCGGAGGGGTATGAGCAGTTCTTC
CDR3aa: CASSPEGYEQFF

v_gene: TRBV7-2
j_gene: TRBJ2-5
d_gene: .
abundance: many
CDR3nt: TGTGCCAGCAGCGATTCGGGCAGGGCCGAGACCCAGTACTTC
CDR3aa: CASSDSGRAETQYF

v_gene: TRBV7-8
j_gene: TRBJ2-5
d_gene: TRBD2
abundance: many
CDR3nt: TGTGCCAGCAGCCCGAGACTAGCGGGGGGGATAGATGAGCAGTACTTC
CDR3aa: CASSPRLAGGIDEQYF

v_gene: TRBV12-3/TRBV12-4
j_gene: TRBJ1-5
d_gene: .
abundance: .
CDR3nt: TGTGCCAGCAGCCCGCCGGGGAGTGTATACAATCAGCCCCAGCATTTT
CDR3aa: CASSPPGSVYNQPQHF

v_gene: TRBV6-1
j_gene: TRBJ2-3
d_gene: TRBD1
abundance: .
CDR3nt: TGTGCCAGCAACAGGGGGGATAATACAGATACGCAGTATTTT
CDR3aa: CASNRGDNTDTQYF

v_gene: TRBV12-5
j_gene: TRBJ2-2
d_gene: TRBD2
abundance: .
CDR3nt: TGTGCTAGTGCTGGAGGTGGCGGGAGGGCCGGGGAGCTGTTTTTT
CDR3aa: CASAGGGGRAGELFF

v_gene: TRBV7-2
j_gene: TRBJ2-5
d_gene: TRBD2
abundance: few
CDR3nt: TGTGCCAGCAGCTTGGGACTAGCGGGGGGGATCTTC
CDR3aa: CASSLGLAGGIF

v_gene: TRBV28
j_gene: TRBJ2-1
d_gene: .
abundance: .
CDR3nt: TGTGCCAGCAGTTTATACCGACGCAGGGGGGACCTTTGGGAGCGGGATCACAATGAGCAGTTCTTC
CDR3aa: CASSLYRRRGDLWERDHNEQFF

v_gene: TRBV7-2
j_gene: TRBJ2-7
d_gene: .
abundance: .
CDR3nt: TGTGCCAGCAGCCACGCCTACGAGCAGTACTTC
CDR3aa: CASSHAYEQYF

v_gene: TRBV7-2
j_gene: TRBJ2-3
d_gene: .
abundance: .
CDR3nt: TGTGCCAGCAGCCCGACACTCGGGGGCTGGACAGATACGCAGTATTTT
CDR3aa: CASSPTLGGWTDTQYF